This record covers a single T cell receptor beta chain. The V gene lost 4 bases and the J gene lost 4 bases, with 6 bases spanning the gap. This CDR3 region has 11 residues. Germline V gene data show CDR1 as SQVTM and CDR2 as ANQGSEA. These data come from a study of cytomegalovirus exposure and HLA in healthy donors. Amplification used 60 Vbeta primers and 13 Jbeta primers. TCRdb keeps only in-frame clones here, not all; method: immunoSEQ multiplex PCR. Here the sample spans over 85,000 clones, roughly four fifths being singletons. The sequenced sample was PBMCs. This receptor was taken from a man aged 35 to 55 in good health and CMV-seropositive. The V gene is TRBV29-1, the J gene TRBJ2-3; unclear D gene. The CDR3 loop reads CSVARSDTQYF. The CDR3 DNA sequence: TGCAGCGTTGCGCGGTCAGATACGCAGTATTTT.